Below are 9 T cell receptor beta chains sequenced from a single sample in a study of blood T cells in healthy people across ages. The use of a sample-barcoded 5' primer and a J-beta primer mix characterized a second PCR of about 7 to 12 cycles. TCRdb re-derived calls from the 5' RACE reads in MiXCR, one entry per CDR3 protein. The sample consists of 1,300,000 or so distinct CDR3 sequences, approximately 63% of them appearing once. The sequenced sample was blood. These receptors all stem from a man between 18 and 29 years old in good health.

V gene TRBV6-6 combines with J gene TRBJ2-7; 8 bases are shared with TRBD2. After removal of 0 bases from V and 4 bases from J, the junction contained 8 bases not matched to a gene. This CDR3 contains 16 residues. Germline V gene data show CDR1 as MNHNY and CDR2 as SVGAGI (reference sequence). The CDR3 sequence is CASSYSFREGHYEQYF. The CDR3 region has the DNA TGTGCCAGCAGTTACTCTTTCCGGGAGGGCCATTACGAGCAGTACTTC.

The chain carries TRBV6-5 and TRBJ1-1; possible D gene TRBD1, 5 bases. CDR3 length: 13 amino acids. CDR1 and CDR2 from the germline V gene are MNHEY and SVGAGI. The V end lost 5 bases, the J end lost 3 bases, and 10 bases lay between the germline ends. This CDR3 is CASSTGTYTEAFF. The CDR3 DNA follows: TGTGCCAGCAGTACCGGGACTTACACTGAAGCTTTCTTT.

The chain links TRBV11-2 to TRBJ2-4; 7 bases fit TRBD2. The DNA end is a closer match to TRBJ2-7, so the J assignment may be wrong. The V gene's germline CDR1 is SGHAT and CDR2 FQNNGV. This CDR3 region has 15 residues. CDR3 residues: CASSLSAREDYEQYF. In DNA form, the CDR3 reads TGTGCCAGCAGCCTATCTGCTCGGGAGGATTACGAGCAGTACTTC.

The V call is TRBV3-1, the J call TRBJ1-5; D is uncertain. This CDR3 is 15 amino acids long. Deletions cut 1 base from V and 0 bases from J, with 7 bases between. In germline, CDR1 is LGHDT, CDR2 YNNKEL (reference sequence). The DNA of the CDR3 is TGTGCCAGCAGCCAAGCGTTGGATAGCAATCAGCCCCAGCATTTT. Amino acid sequence: CASSQALDSNQPQHF.

The chain couples TRBV7-9 to TRBJ2-7; 7 bases line up with TRBD1. The CDR3 is 14 residues long. Per germline, CDR1 SEHNR and CDR2 FQNEAQ (reference sequence). V lost 6 bases, J lost 3 bases, and 8 bases stayed unmatched. The CDR3 loop is CASSLPGQSYEQYF. CDR3 DNA: TGTGCCAGCAGTTTACCGGGACAGAGCTACGAGCAGTACTTC.

This rearrangement joins TRBV6-5 to TRBJ2-6; D not resolved. The CDR3 has 17 amino acids. Per germline, CDR1 MNHEY and CDR2 SVGAGI. V was cut by 0 bases and J by 6 bases, with 15 bases left in between. The CDR3 region is CASSYSNAEALANVLTF. CDR3 in DNA: TGTGCCAGCAGTTACTCGAATGCAGAGGCGCTGGCCAACGTCCTGACTTTC.

The chain has TRBV6-1 and TRBJ2-1; perhaps TRBD2 as D (6 bases). CDR3 length: 16 amino acids. The germline CDR1 and CDR2 sequences are MNHNS and SASEGT. The V gene lost 3 bases and the J gene lost 7 bases, with 19 bases spanning the gap. DNA of the CDR3: TGTGCCAGCAGTGACGGGACTCCCATGACCCCTAATGAGCAGTTCTTC. Its translation: CASSDGTPMTPNEQFF.

This chain uses TRBV12-3 or TRBV12-4 with TRBJ2-5; TRBD2 agrees at 9 bases. The CDR3 spans 16 residues. V was pared by 7 bases and J by 9 bases, with 18 bases of the junction left unmatched. CDR3 amino acids: CASTLRAGGAWGAQYF. The CDR3 DNA reads as TGTGCCAGCACCCTACGAGCGGGAGGAGCTTGGGGGGCCCAGTACTTC.

The J gene is TRBJ1-2, the V gene TRBV9; D not certain. Germline loops: CDR1 SGDLS, CDR2 YYNGEE. The CDR3 contains 16 residues. Trimming took 2 bases from V and 0 from J, leaving 14 bases between them. CDR3 residues: CASSVGQSPANYGYTF. In DNA, the CDR3 is TGTGCCAGCAGCGTCGGGCAGAGTCCCGCTAACTATGGCTACACCTTC.